Reported below is one T cell receptor beta chain. Its antigen is currently unknown. This entry comes from a study of identical twins. A universal primer site was created by template switching, with the cDNA bearing unique molecular identifiers. TCRdb reprocessed the 5' RACE reads with MiXCR, giving one entry per CDR3 protein. Of 550,000 to 700,000 distinct CDR3 sequences detected, 9.6% appear once; the ten largest clones hold under 3%. Study-level points and caveats: Twins showed weaker excess sharing in their beta out-of-frame sequences.

This CDR3 spans 12 amino acids. V gave up 6 bases and J gave up 5 bases, with 10 bases separating them. In germline, CDR1 is MNHNY, CDR2 SVGAGI (reference sequence). This same sample was also taken into another study, of yellow fever vaccine responses in identical twins.

The origin of this receptor is a woman under 30 in good health. V usage is TRBV6-6 and J usage is TRBJ2-5; D is undetermined. The sample comprised PBMCs. The CDR3 reads CASRPNGETQYF. The CDR3 nucleotides are TGTGCCAGCAGACCCAACGGGGAGACCCAGTACTTC.